This T cell receptor (beta chain) was recovered during a study of shared clonotypes between healthy human individuals. Notes on the study in general: In general, naive subsets displayed greater estimated richness than memory subsets did.

J lost 7 bases, V lost 4 bases, and 5 bases had no gene match. The CDR3 is 13 residues long. CDR1 and CDR2 from the germline V gene are MDHEN and SYDVKM. A remark on this clone: The antigen remains undetermined.

All participating donors were Caucasian adults from Nashville, Tennessee. Original processing notes: ImmunoSEQ junction-only sequences lacked quality scores, so their filtering differed. Sequenced by immunoSEQ multiplex PCR; TCRdb stores in-frame clones only, minus some. That table is the source of V, J and clone size, and D and trimming were worked out from the DNA. The sample shows roughly 2 million clones, 85% to 95% of them seen only once. Specimen: naive CD4+ T cells sorted from blood. Subset specified: CD45RA+ positively selected. V is TRBV28 and J is TRBJ1-2, with TRBD1 matching 8 bases. This sequence originates from a man younger than 35 in good health. CDR3 loop: CASSSDRGGGYTF. Here the CDR3 DNA reads TGTGCCAGCAGTTCCGACAGGGGAGGTGGCTACACCTTC.